Ten or more counts support the clone carrying this TCR beta chain. The antigen remains unidentified. Listed TCR primers and previously described methods were used for bulk TCR libraries. MiXCR was run by TCRdb on the PCR reads, yielding one entry per CDR3 protein. Among about 510,000 distinct CDR3 sequences, around 23% were seen once, and the ten largest hold 0.7% to 0.9%. The data belong to a study of molecular identifiers for immune sequencing clone quantification. Study-wide findings and caveats: Clones that had above 20 RNA copies took up over 99% of effector molecules but under 1% in naive cells.

From germline, CDR1 is MGHRA and CDR2 YSYEKL. The V and J ends lost 3 bases and 0 bases, in that order; junction bases with no gene match: 9. CDR3 length: 18 amino acids. Sorted inputs of about 19,000 to 1,100,000 cells, with 10%, 30% or 50% RNA, yielded naive CD8 libraries. The sequence came from a human donor in good health. Some libraries in this study had Jurkat cell RNA spiked in. The sequenced sample was naive CD8+ T cells from blood, with Jurkat cell RNA spiked in. Stated subset: FACS-sorted CD8+CD4-CCR7+CD45RA+ naive T cells. This sequence joins TRBV4-1 and TRBJ1-1, with 11 bases aligning to TRBD1. The CDR3 region is CASSHSTDRGPMNTEAFF. CDR3 sequence (DNA): TGCGCCAGCAGCCACTCCACGGACAGGGGGCCCATGAACACTGAAGCTTTCTTT.